This TCR beta chain was documented in a study of control samples from healthy donors and cancer patients (dated by TCRdb to about 2020). The library was prepared using the immunoSEQ multiplex PCR assay. The source is immuneACCESS, and TCRdb retained only in-frame sequences with V and J called. Part of the clones is not carried over; for the studies checked, unresolved V genes explain less than half of this, and the remainder is unexplained. The sample yields approximately 140,000 clones; over 85% were counted once. 6% to 9.5% of the sample goes to the ten largest clones. Concerning this clone: No antigen is known for it. Base quality data are lacking; no much larger clone is found one base away.

CDR3 length: 13 amino acids, cysteine to phenylalanine. Only the CDR3 DNA stays, 39 bases, in frame from base 1. Trimming at the junction amounts to 6 bases on V and 6 bases on J, and the germline ends lie 11 bases apart. CDR1 and CDR2, looked up from the germline V gene, are KGHDR and SFDVKD. The sequencing input was PBMCs. In this chain, TRBV24-1 is recombined with TRBJ2-1; tentative D gene TRBD2, with 5 bases matching. The TCR sequence derives from a middle-aged man with head and neck cancer. The CDR3 sequence is CATSTWSGNEQFF. In nucleotides, the sequence is TGTGCCACCAGTACTTGGAGCGGCAATGAGCAGTTCTTC.